This T cell receptor (beta chain) emerged from a study of T cell responses to AZD1222 COVID-19 vaccine. Study results and caveats: Spike regions recognized by vaccine-associated CD4 TCRs spanned the protein, led by 160-218 and 743-854.

Concerning this clone itself: Its matching antigen is unknown.

Sequencing was performed with immunoSEQ multiplex PCR; in TCRdb, only in-frame clones are kept and a portion is missing. The data show approximately 110,000 clones, 70% to 90% seen once. Germline V gene lookup returns CDR1 WSHSY and CDR2 SAAADI. This CDR3 region has 14 residues. V was cut by 4 bases and J by 5 bases, with 12 bases left in between. This TCR was recovered from an adult who received the AZD1222 COVID-19 vaccine. The chain employs TRBV10-2 and TRBJ1-3, with D maybe TRBD1 (6 bases). This material consisted of peripheral blood, taken 28 days after the second AZD1222 dose. The CDR3 DNA is TGCGCCAGCAGTGTGGCGGGGGGCAGAAACACCATATATTTT. It yields the protein CASSVAGGRNTIYF.